This TCR beta chain stems from a study of response to subunit inactivated influenza vaccine. Study conclusions and caveats: Only a handful of new T cells, the authors suggested, are recruited with each seasonal influenza vaccination.

TCRdb called the RT-PCR reads again in MiXCR, with one record for every CDR3 protein. The profile shows about 520,000 distinct CDR3 sequences, roughly 27% of them singletons. On this clonotype: Antigen specificity is unknown.

The source material was CD4+ T cells sorted from PBMCs, sampled about 5 days after vaccination. The receptor was derived from a man aged 45 to 65 who received an inactivated influenza vaccine.

Written as DNA, the CDR3 is TGTGCCATCAGTGCCGGAGCGGTCTCCTACAATGAGCAGTTCTTC. Translating gives CAISAGAVSYNEQFF. This chain uses TRBV10-3 with TRBJ2-1; perhaps TRBD2 as D (5 bases). Germline V gene sequence: CDR1 ENHRY, CDR2 SYGVKD. V lost 4 bases and J lost 0, with 10 bases in between. This CDR3 contains 15 residues.